This T cell receptor (beta chain) was found in a study of post-analysis software for immune sequencing data. Remarks on this clonotype: Antigen specificity is unknown.

The CDR3 is 16 amino acids. The germline V gene has CDR1 DFQATT and CDR2 SNEGSKA (reference sequence). With 0 bases clipped from V and 4 bases from J, the junction kept 8 bases outside the gene matches. Points from the study as a whole: Multiple sclerosis patients had significantly lower normalized Chao1 diversity than controls. Roughly five TRBV segments, including TRBV5-6, TRBV5-1 and TRBV20-1, were more frequent in patients than controls.

Every TCR beta cDNA library bore unique molecular identifiers. TCRdb ran MiXCR on the PCR reads and lists one entry per CDR3 protein. The data contain about 150,000 distinct CDR3 sequences, 30% of them singletons. The sequenced material came from blood. V is TRBV20-1 and J is TRBJ1-4, with 7 bases matching TRBD1. The receptor was derived from a girl between 10 and 17 years old with multiple sclerosis. The CDR3 here is CSARDLPGGDNEKLFF. For the CDR3, the DNA is TGCAGTGCTAGAGATCTCCCAGGGGGAGATAATGAAAAACTGTTTTTT.